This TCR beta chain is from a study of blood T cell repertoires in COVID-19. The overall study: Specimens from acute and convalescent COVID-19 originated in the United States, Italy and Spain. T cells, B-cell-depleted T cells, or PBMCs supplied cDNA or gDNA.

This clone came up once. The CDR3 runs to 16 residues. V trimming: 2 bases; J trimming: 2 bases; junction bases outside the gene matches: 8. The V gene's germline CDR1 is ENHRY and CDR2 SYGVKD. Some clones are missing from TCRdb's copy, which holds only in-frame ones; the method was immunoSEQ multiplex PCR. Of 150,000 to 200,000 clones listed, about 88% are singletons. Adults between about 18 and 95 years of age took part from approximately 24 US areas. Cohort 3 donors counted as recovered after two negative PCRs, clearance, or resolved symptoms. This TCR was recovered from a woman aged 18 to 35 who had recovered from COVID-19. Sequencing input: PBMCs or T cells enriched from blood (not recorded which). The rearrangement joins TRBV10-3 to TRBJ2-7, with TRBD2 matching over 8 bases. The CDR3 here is CAISEGYSGGTYEQYF. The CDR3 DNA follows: TGTGCCATCAGTGAGGGGTACAGCGGGGGTACCTACGAGCAGTACTTC.